A single sample is the source of the 24 T cell receptor beta chains below, sequenced in a study of beta chain features in type 1 diabetes. Every isolated RNA sample was fully reverse transcribed, so sequencing captured expressed TCRB transcripts. Sequenced by immunoSEQ multiplex PCR; TCRdb stores in-frame clones only, minus some. The data hold 310,000 or so clones, with about a tenth observed a single time. These receptors' antigens are unknown. Whole-study results and caveats: People with Type 1 diabetes carried modestly yet significantly shorter TCRB CDR3s in all four CD4+ subsets.

Material for sequencing was central memory CD4+ T cells from blood. These receptors came from a man younger than 45 with type 1 diabetes.

This clone was recorded at least ten times. The chain uses TRBV28 and TRBJ2-3; D is unresolved. V was shortened by 0 bases and J by 8 bases, with 12 bases between the two germline ends. Germline V gene data show CDR1 as MDHEN and CDR2 as SYDVKM. There are 14 residues in the CDR3. This CDR3 is CASSLWSLEGTQYF. CDR3 nucleotide sequence: TGTGCCAGCAGTTTATGGTCGCTGGAAGGTACGCAGTATTTT.

This clone was counted between two and nine times. J is TRBJ1-6 and V is TRBV11-2; D is perhaps TRBD1 (6 bases). V dropped 2 bases and J dropped 6 bases, with 11 bases sitting between them. The germline V gene encodes CDR1 SGHAT and CDR2 FQNNGV. This CDR3 has 15 amino acids. The CDR3, as DNA: TGTGCCAGCAGCTTACAACGGACAGCTAATTCACCCCTCCACTTT. This codes for CASSLQRTANSPLHF.

Worth noting for this clone: The same CDR3 also results from other DNA sequences found in this sample. The V call is TRBV11-2, the J call TRBJ2-1; D remains unclear. There are 14 residues in the CDR3. Per germline, CDR1 SGHAT and CDR2 FQNNGV. V was cut by 0 bases and J by 5 bases, with 8 bases left in between. CDR3 protein: CASSLDKGNNEQFF. The CDR3 DNA is TGTGCCAGCAGCTTAGATAAGGGTAACAATGAGCAGTTCTTC.

The genes are TRBV5-4 and TRBJ2-5; no firm D call. This CDR3 has 14 residues. The V gene lost 2 bases and the J gene lost 2 bases, with 10 bases spanning the gap. Germline V gene sequence: CDR1 SGHNT, CDR2 YYREEE (reference sequence). This CDR3 is CASSLDWIQETQYF. For the CDR3, the DNA is TGTGCCAGCAGCTTAGATTGGATACAAGAGACCCAGTACTTC.

This chain joins TRBV30 and TRBJ1-5; no clear D gene. The CDR3 covers 15 residues. V was trimmed by 2 bases and J by 4 bases, leaving 15 bases between them. Germline assignment: CDR1 GTSNPN and CDR2 SVGIG (reference sequence). The CDR3 DNA reads as TGTGCCTGGAGTACTAGGTATTTAGTTAATCAGCCCCAGCATTTT. It translates to CAWSTRYLVNQPQHF.

This clone was seen more than once but under ten times. The chain recombines TRBV18 with TRBJ1-4; TRBD1 matches at 10 bases. Germline loops: CDR1 KGHSH, CDR2 LQKENI. J lost 5 bases, V lost 0 bases, and 3 bases had no gene match. The CDR3 has 16 residues. The CDR3 DNA follows: TGTGCCAGCTCACCACCGGGACAGGGGCCCAATGAAAAACTGTTTTTT. This codes for CASSPPGQGPNEKLFF. Full variable domain (outside the CDR3, taken from reference TRBV18 and TRBJ1-4): NAGVMQNPRHLVRRRGQEARLRCSPMKGHSHVYWYRQLPEEGLKFMVYLQKENIIDESGMPKERFSAEFPKEGPSILRIQQVVRGDSAAYFCASSPPGQGPNEKLFFGSGTQLSVL.

This clone was picked up a small number of times. The chain recombines TRBV9 with TRBJ2-1; D might be TRBD1 (5 bases). The CDR3 is 15 residues long. V lost 0 bases, J lost 2 bases, and 9 bases lay in between. Germline V gene data show CDR1 as SGDLS and CDR2 as YYNGEE. The CDR3 region is CASSVAWGAYNEQFF. In DNA, the CDR3 is TGTGCCAGCAGCGTAGCTTGGGGCGCCTACAATGAGCAGTTCTTC.

Points on this clone: Other DNA sequences in this specimen translate into the identical CDR3. The chain uses TRBV4-3 and TRBJ2-1, with 10 nucleotides matching TRBD2. The CDR3 has 14 amino acids. The V gene end was trimmed by 3 bases and the J gene end by 9 bases; junction bases not matched to a gene: 5. CDR1 is LGHNA, CDR2 YSLEER, per germline. The CDR3 sequence is CASSHPSGGGEQFF. The CDR3 DNA reads TGCGCCAGCAGCCACCCTAGCGGGGGAGGTGAGCAGTTCTTC.

This clone showed up just a few times. This sequence joins TRBV18 and TRBJ1-1, with D perhaps matching TRBD1 (6 bases). V was shortened by 3 bases and J by 5 bases, with 13 bases between the two germline ends. Germline lookup yields CDR1 KGHSH and CDR2 LQKENI. The CDR3 is made up of 14 amino acids. CDR3 DNA sequence: TGTGCCAGCTCACCGCAAAACAGGGAAACTGAAGCTTTCTTT. Protein product: CASSPQNRETEAFF.

V is TRBV19 and J is TRBJ1-1, with D tentatively TRBD1 (6 bases). This CDR3 contains 13 residues. V was trimmed by 5 bases and J by 7 bases, leaving 14 bases between them. The germline CDR1 and CDR2 sequences are LNHDA and SQIVND (reference sequence). CDR3 loop: CASSVQGRGEAFF. The DNA of the CDR3 is TGTGCCAGTAGTGTACAGGGAAGAGGTGAAGCTTTCTTT.

The V call is TRBV7-2, the J call TRBJ1-6; 9 nucleotides agree with TRBD1. The J segment lost 9 bases and the V segment lost 6 bases, leaving 12 bases of the junction unmatched. The CDR3 runs 16 residues. The germline V gene has CDR1 SGHTA and CDR2 FQGNSA. CDR3 DNA sequence: TGTGCCAGCAGTCTCAATCCGGGACAGGGAATTTCACCCCTCCACTTT. Translation gives CASSLNPGQGISPLHF. Full variable domain (rest looked up from reference TRBV7-2 and TRBJ1-6): GAGVSQSPSNKVTEKGKDVELRCDPISGHTALYWYRQSLGQGLEFLIYFQGNSAPDKSGLPSDRFSAERTGGSVSTLTIQRTQQEDSAVYLCASSLNPGQGISPLHFGNGTRLTVT.

About this clone: Distinct nucleotide sequences in the sample also encode this CDR3. This rearrangement joins TRBV2 to TRBJ1-5, with 8 nucleotides matching TRBD1. The CDR3 runs to 14 residues. The germline gives CDR1 SNHLY, CDR2 FYNNEI. The V segment lost 2 bases and the J segment 6 bases; nucleotides outside the gene matches: 3. CDR3 nucleotides: TGTGCCAGCAGTGAACAGGGGGCCGGTCAGCCCCAGCATTTT. Translation gives CASSEQGAGQPQHF.

The rearrangement links TRBV5-1 to TRBJ1-4; no clear D. The CDR3 covers 17 residues. Trimming cost V 0 bases and J 8 bases, with 20 bases left between them. Germline V CDR1 and CDR2: SGHRS, YFSETQ. The CDR3 nucleotides are TGCGCCAGCAGCTTGGGAGTCCTTACCGGATCAGAGGAAAAACTGTTTTTT. It yields the protein CASSLGVLTGSEEKLFF.

As DNA, the CDR3 is TGCGCCAGCAGCCCACGGGGGGATGGCGGGGAGCTGTTTTTT. Translated, it gives CASSPRGDGGELFF. The chain carries TRBV5-1 and TRBJ2-2; TRBD2 aligns across 7 bases. Germline V gives CDR1 SGHRS, CDR2 YFSETQ. The trim removed 4 bases at V and 7 bases at J, leaving 7 bases unmatched. The CDR3 runs 14 residues.

This clone was seen a few times. The chain links TRBV7-2 to TRBJ2-1, with unresolved D. The V gene lost 5 bases and the J gene lost 12 bases, with 26 bases spanning the gap. This CDR3 contains 16 residues. The germline V gene has CDR1 SGHTA and CDR2 FQGNSA. CDR3 sequence: CASSRERTAARLRQFF. Here the CDR3 DNA reads TGTGCCAGCAGCCGCGAGAGGACGGCCGCTCGATTAAGGCAGTTCTTC.

The chain joins TRBV27 to TRBJ2-5; possible D gene TRBD2, 6 bases. Germline assignment: CDR1 MNHEY and CDR2 SMNVEV (reference sequence). Trimming pared 6 bases from V and 4 bases from J, leaving 12 bases between. The CDR3 runs to 13 residues. The chain's CDR3 is CASRGQAGETQYF. The CDR3 DNA sequence: TGTGCCAGCAGAGGACAAGCGGGAGAGACCCAGTACTTC.

The chain is built from TRBV5-6 and TRBJ2-5, with 8 bases lining up with TRBD1. Looked up from germline, CDR1 is SGHDT and CDR2 is YYEEEE. V dropped 4 bases and J dropped 5; count of bases not matched to a gene: 13. The CDR3 is made up of 16 amino acids. The CDR3 DNA reads as TGTGCCAGCAGCGCAGACAGGGGATCGAGGGGGGAGACCCAGTACTTC. Its protein product is CASSADRGSRGETQYF. Complete variable domain (other parts from reference TRBV5-6 and TRBJ2-5): DAGVTQSPTHLIKTRGQQVTLRCSPKSGHDTVSWYQQALGQGPQFIFQYYEEEERQRGNFPDRFSGHQFPNYSSELNVNALLLGDSALYLCASSADRGSRGETQYFGPGTRLLVL.

At least ten counts were recorded for this clone. This chain uses TRBV21-1 with TRBJ2-1; TRBD1, the table's D call, was not compared with the DNA. TRBV21-1 constitutes a pseudogene. The length of the CDR3 is 15 residues. CDR3 residues: CATRSWGQGLDEQFF. CDR3 sequence (DNA): TGTGCCACGCGCTCTTGGGGACAGGGTCTCGATGAGCAGTTCTTC.

This clone was counted a few times. The chain has TRBV7-9 and TRBJ2-2; D possibly corresponds to TRBD2 (5 bases). This CDR3 is built from 15 residues. The germline V gene encodes CDR1 SEHNR and CDR2 FQNEAQ (reference sequence). V was trimmed by 1 base and J by 4 bases, leaving 10 bases between them. CDR3 sequence reads: CASSLVGGTTGELFF. In DNA form, the CDR3 reads TGTGCCAGCAGCTTAGTAGGAGGAACCACCGGGGAGCTGTTTTTT.

This clone was observed at least ten times. The chain employs TRBV6-5 and TRBJ1-1; maybe TRBD1 (5 bases). The CDR3 is 13 amino acids. Looked up from germline, CDR1 is MNHEY and CDR2 is SVGAGI. Trimming removed 10 bases from V and 3 bases from J, with 15 bases in between. Here the CDR3 DNA reads TGTGCCACCGGGACCCTGGGGGACACTGAAGCTTTCTTT. Translated: CATGTLGDTEAFF.

The chain employs TRBV6-5 and TRBJ2-3, with D possibly matching TRBD2 (5 bases). The germline V gene has CDR1 MNHEY and CDR2 SVGAGI. The CDR3 extends over 16 amino acids. The V gene lost 4 bases and the J gene lost 0 bases, with 14 bases spanning the gap. CDR3 nucleotides: TGTGCCAGCAGTTGGAGCGGCCGTTCCAGCACAGATACGCAGTATTTT. It codes for CASSWSGRSSTDTQYF.

This chain uses TRBV30 with TRBJ2-5, with a tentative D call TRBD2 (5 bases). CDR1 is GTSNPN, CDR2 SVGIG, per germline (reference sequence). The CDR3 contains 14 residues. Trimming left V 5 bases short and J 2 bases short, with 15 bases between. The CDR3 bases are TGTGCCTGGGCCTTTTCGGGGAGACAAGAGACCCAGTACTTC. Translating gives CAWAFSGRQETQYF.

This clone was picked up a small number of times. The chain recombines TRBV5-1 with TRBJ1-1; maybe TRBD1 (6 bases). The CDR3 is 14 amino acids. V was trimmed by 2 bases and J by 3 bases, leaving 11 bases between them. Germline CDR1 SGHRS, CDR2 YFSETQ. CDR3 amino acids: CASSFRGWDTEAFF. The CDR3 nucleotides read TGCGCCAGCAGCTTTAGGGGGTGGGACACTGAAGCTTTCTTT. Full variable domain (missing parts from reference TRBV5-1 and TRBJ1-1): KAGVTQTPRYLIKTRGQQVTLSCSPISGHRSVSWYQQTPGQGLQFLFEYFSETQRNKGNFPGRFSGRQFSNSRSEMNVSTLELGDSALYLCASSFRGWDTEAFFGQGTRLTVV.

This clone has a handful of counts. The gene calls are TRBV23-1 and TRBJ1-2, with D possibly matching TRBD1 (6 bases). TRBV23-1 counts as an open reading frame of uncertain function. V was trimmed by 2 bases and J by 4 bases, leaving 17 bases between them. This CDR3 spans 16 amino acids. This CDR3 is CASSQLNRVPSYGYTF. The DNA of the CDR3 is TGCGCCAGCAGTCAACTAAACAGGGTCCCTTCCTATGGCTACACCTTC.